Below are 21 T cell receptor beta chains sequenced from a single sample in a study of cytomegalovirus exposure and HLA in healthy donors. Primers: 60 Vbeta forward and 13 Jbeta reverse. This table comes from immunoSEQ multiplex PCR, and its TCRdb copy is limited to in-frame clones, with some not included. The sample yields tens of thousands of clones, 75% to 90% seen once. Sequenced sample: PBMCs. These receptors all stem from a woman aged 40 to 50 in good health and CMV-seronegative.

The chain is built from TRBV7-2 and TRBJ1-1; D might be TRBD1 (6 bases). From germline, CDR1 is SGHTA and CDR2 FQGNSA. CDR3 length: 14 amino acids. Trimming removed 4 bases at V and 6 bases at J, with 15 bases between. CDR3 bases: TGTGCCAGCAGCTCTCGACAGGCGCTCTCTGAAGCTTTCTTT. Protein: CASSSRQALSEAFF.

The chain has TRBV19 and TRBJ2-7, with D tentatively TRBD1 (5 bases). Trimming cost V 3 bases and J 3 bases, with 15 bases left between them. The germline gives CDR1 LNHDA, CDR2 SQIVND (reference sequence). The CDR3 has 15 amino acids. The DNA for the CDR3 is TGTGCCAGTAGTATCAGGACACCGTCGAACTACGAGCAGTACTTC. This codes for CASSIRTPSNYEQYF. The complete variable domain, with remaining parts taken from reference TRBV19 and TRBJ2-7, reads DGGITQSPKYLFRKEGQNVTLSCEQNLNHDAMYWYRQDPGQGLRLIYYSQIVNDFQKGDIAEGYSVSREKKESFPLTVTSAQKNPTAFYLCASSIRTPSNYEQYFGPGTRLTVT.

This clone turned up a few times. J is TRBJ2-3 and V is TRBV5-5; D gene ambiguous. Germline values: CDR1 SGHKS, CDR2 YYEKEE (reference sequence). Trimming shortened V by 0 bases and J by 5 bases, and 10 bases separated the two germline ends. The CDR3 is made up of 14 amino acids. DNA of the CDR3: TGTGCCAGCAGCTTGGCGTCTCCGGTAGATACGCAGTATTTT. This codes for CASSLASPVDTQYF.

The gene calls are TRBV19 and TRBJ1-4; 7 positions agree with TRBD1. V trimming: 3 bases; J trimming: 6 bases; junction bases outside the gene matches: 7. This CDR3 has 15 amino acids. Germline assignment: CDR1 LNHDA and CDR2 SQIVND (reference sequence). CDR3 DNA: TGTGCCAGTAGTATCAGGGACAGCTCGGATGAAAAACTGTTTTTT. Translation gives CASSIRDSSDEKLFF.

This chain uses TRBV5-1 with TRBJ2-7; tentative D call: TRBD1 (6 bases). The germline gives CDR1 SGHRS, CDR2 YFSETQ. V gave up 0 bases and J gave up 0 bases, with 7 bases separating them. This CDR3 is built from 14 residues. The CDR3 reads CASSLGDTSYEQYF. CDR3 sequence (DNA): TGCGCCAGCAGCTTGGGGGACACCTCCTACGAGCAGTACTTC.

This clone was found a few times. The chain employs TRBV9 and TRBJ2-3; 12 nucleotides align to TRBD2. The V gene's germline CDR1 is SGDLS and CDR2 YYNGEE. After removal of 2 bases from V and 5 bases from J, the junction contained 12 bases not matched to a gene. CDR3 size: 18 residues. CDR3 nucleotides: TGTGCCAGCAGCGTGCATTCTAGCGGGAGGGCCCTCATAGATACGCAGTATTTT. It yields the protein CASSVHSSGRALIDTQYF.

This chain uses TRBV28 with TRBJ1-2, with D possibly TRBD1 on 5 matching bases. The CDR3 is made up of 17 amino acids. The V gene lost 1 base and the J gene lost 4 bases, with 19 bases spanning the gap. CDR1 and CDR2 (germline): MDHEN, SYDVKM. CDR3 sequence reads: CASSLFADSFGLYGYTF. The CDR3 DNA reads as TGTGCCAGCAGTTTATTCGCCGACAGTTTCGGGCTCTATGGCTACACCTTC.

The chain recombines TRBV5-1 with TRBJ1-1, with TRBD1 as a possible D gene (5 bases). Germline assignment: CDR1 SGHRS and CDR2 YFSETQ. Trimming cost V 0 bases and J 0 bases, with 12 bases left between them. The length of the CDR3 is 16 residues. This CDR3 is CASSLGDYRMNTEAFF. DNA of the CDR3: TGCGCCAGCAGCTTGGGGGACTATAGAATGAACACTGAAGCTTTCTTT. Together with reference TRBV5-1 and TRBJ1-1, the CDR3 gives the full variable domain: KAGVTQTPRYLIKTRGQQVTLSCSPISGHRSVSWYQQTPGQGLQFLFEYFSETQRNKGNFPGRFSGRQFSNSRSEMNVSTLELGDSALYLCASSLGDYRMNTEAFFGQGTRLTVV.

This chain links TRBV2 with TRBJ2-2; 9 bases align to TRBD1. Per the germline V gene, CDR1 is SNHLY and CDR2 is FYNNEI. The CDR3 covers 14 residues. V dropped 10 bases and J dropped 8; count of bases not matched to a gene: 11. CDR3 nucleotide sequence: TGTGCCACCAAGACAGGGGGAGGTTTGGGGGAGCTGTTTTTT. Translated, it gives CATKTGGGLGELFF.

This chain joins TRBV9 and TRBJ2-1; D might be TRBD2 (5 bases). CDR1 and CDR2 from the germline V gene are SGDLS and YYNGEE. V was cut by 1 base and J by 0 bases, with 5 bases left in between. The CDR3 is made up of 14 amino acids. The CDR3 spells CASSVTSSYNEQFF. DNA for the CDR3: TGTGCCAGCAGCGTAACTAGCTCCTACAATGAGCAGTTCTTC. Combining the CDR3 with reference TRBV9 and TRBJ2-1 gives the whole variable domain DSGVTQTPKHLITATGQRVTLRCSPRSGDLSVYWYQQSLDQGLQFLIQYYNGEERAKGNILERFSAQQFPDLHSELNLSSLELGDSALYFCASSVTSSYNEQFFGPGTRLTVL.

The CDR3 region is CSVDGAGSGYEQYF. The CDR3 DNA reads TGCAGCGTTGATGGTGCGGGATCGGGTTACGAGCAGTACTTC. This chain links TRBV29-1 with TRBJ2-7; a weak D match, TRBD2 (6 bases). Looked up from germline, CDR1 is SQVTM and CDR2 is ANQGSEA. This CDR3 comprises 14 residues. V shed 3 bases and J shed 4 bases, with 16 bases lying between them.

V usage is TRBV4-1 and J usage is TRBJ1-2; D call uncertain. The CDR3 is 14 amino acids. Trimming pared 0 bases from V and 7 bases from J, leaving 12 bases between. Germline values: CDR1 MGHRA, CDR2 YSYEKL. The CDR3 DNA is TGCGCCAGCAGCCAAGATCTTGTCCCAGGTGGCTACACCTTC. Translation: CASSQDLVPGGYTF.

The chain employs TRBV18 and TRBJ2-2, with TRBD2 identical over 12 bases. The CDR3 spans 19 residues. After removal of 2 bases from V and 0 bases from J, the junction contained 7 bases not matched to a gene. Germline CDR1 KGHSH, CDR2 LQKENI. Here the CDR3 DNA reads TGTGCCAGCTCACCAACCATTCTAGCGGGAGGGTCGAACACCGGGGAGCTGTTTTTT. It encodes CASSPTILAGGSNTGELFF.

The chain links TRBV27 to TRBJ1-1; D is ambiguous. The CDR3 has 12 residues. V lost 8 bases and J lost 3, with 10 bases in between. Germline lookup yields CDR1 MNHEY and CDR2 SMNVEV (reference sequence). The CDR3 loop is CASGGRDTEAFF. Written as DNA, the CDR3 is TGTGCCAGCGGAGGGCGGGACACTGAAGCTTTCTTT.

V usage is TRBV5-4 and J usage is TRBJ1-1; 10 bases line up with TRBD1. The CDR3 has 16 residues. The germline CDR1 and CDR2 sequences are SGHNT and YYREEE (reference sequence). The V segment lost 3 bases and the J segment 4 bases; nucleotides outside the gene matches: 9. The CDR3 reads CASSSTGGPGGTEAFF. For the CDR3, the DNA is TGTGCCAGCAGCTCGACAGGGGGCCCCGGAGGCACTGAAGCTTTCTTT.

CDR3 region: CASSGTSGVEQYF. The CDR3 coding sequence is TGTGCCAGCAGCGGGACTAGCGGTGTTGAGCAGTACTTC. The chain is built from TRBV6-5 and TRBJ2-7; 11 bases match TRBD2. V lost 6 bases, J lost 7 bases, and 5 bases stayed unmatched. The germline V gene encodes CDR1 MNHEY and CDR2 SVGAGI. The CDR3 sequence is 13 residues long.

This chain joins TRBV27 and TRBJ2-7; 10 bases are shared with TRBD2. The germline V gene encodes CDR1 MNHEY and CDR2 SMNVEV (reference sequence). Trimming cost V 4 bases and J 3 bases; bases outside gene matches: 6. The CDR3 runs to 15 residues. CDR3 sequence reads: CASSSPGTSVYEQYF. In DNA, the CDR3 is TGTGCCAGCAGTTCCCCCGGGACTAGCGTCTACGAGCAGTACTTC.

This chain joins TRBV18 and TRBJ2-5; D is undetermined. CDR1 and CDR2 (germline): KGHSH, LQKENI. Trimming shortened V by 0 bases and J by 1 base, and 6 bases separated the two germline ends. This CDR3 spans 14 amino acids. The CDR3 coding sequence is TGTGCCAGCTCACCACCGTCTCCCCAAGAGACCCAGTACTTC. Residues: CASSPPSPQETQYF.

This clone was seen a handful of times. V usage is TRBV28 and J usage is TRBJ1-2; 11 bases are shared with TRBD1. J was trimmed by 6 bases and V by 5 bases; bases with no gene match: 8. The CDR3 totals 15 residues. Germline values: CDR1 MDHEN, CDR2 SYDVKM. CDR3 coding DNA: TGTGCCAGCAGTCCCGGACAGGGGGCATTGGATGGCTACACCTTC. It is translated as CASSPGQGALDGYTF.

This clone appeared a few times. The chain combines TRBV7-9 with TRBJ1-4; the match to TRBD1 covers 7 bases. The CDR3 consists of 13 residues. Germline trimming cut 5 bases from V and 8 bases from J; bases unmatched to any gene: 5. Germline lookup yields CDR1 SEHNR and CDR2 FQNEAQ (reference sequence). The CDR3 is CASSPQQGEKLFF. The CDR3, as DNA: TGTGCCAGCAGCCCTCAACAGGGGGAAAAACTGTTTTTT.

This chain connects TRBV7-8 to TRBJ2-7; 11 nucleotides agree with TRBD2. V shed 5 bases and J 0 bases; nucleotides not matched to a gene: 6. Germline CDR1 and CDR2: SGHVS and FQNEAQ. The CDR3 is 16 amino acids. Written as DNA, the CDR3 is TGTGCCAGCAGCCTGACCGGGACTAGCGGCTCCTACGAGCAGTACTTC. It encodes CASSLTGTSGSYEQYF.